A single sample gave rise to the 7 T cell receptor beta chains below, sequenced in a study of lymphopenia after photon versus proton radiotherapy. TCRdb's copy holds only in-frame clones and misses some; the assay was immunoSEQ multiplex PCR. The data hold roughly 57,000 clones, with over 70% observed a single time. The sample consisted of peripheral blood, taken from a patient treated with photon-based radiotherapy. These receptor sequences come from a man aged 50-60 years with gastric cancer.

V gene TRBV7-3 combines with J gene TRBJ2-1; possible D gene TRBD2, 6 bases. Germline V CDR1 and CDR2: SGHTA, FQGTGA. This CDR3 spans 15 amino acids. The V end lost 6 bases, the J end lost 6 bases, and 18 bases lay between the germline ends. The CDR3: CASSPGAGNLNEQFF. CDR3 nucleotide sequence: TGTGCCAGCAGTCCGGGAGCAGGTAATCTCAATGAGCAGTTCTTC. Variable domain in full (rest from reference TRBV7-3 and TRBJ2-1): GAGVSQTPSNKVTEKGKYVELRCDPISGHTALYWYRQSLGQGPEFLIYFQGTGAADDSGLPNDRFFAVRPEGSVSTLKIQRTERGDSAVYLCASSPGAGNLNEQFFGPGTRLTVL.

In its sample, this clone was seen once. The chain recombines TRBV7-2 with TRBJ2-7, with TRBD1 as a possible D gene (7 bases). CDR1 SGHTA and CDR2 FQGNSA come from the germline V gene. CDR3 length: 14 amino acids. V lost 6 bases and J lost 1, with 13 bases in between. CDR3 bases: TGTGCCAGCAGTTACAGGGGAGGTTCCTACGAGCAGTACTTC. It encodes CASSYRGGSYEQYF. The entire variable domain, with the rest obtained from reference TRBV7-2 and TRBJ2-7, is as follows: GAGVSQSPSNKVTEKGKDVELRCDPISGHTALYWYRQSLGQGLEFLIYFQGNSAPDKSGLPSDRFSAERTGGSVSTLTIQRTQQEDSAVYLCASSYRGGSYEQYFGPGTRLTVT.

This clone was counted between two and nine times. CDR3 sequence: CASSPDRGLSTDTQYF. The CDR3 nucleotides read TGTGCCAGCAGCCCCGACAGGGGTCTTAGCACAGATACGCAGTATTTT. The gene calls are TRBV5-6 and TRBJ2-3; 8 nucleotides line up with TRBD1. This CDR3 spans 16 amino acids. From germline, CDR1 is SGHDT and CDR2 YYEEEE. J lost 0 bases, V lost 4 bases, and 7 bases had no gene match.

This chain connects TRBV30 to TRBJ2-6; D not resolved. The CDR3 is 16 residues long. CDR1 GTSNPN and CDR2 SVGIG come from the germline V gene (reference sequence). V was shortened by 4 bases and J by 5 bases, with 18 bases between the two germline ends. The DNA for the CDR3 is TGTGCCTGGACAAGATCGCGTCAAAGTCGGGCCAACGTCCTGACTTTC. The encoded protein is CAWTRSRQSRANVLTF.

V and J are TRBV30 and TRBJ2-3; 7 bases fit TRBD2. Germline V gives CDR1 GTSNPN, CDR2 SVGIG (reference sequence). The CDR3 totals 14 residues. The trim removed 0 bases at V and 6 bases at J, leaving 6 bases unmatched. For the CDR3, the DNA is TGTGCCTGGAGTGTCGGACTAGGGGACGATACGCAGTATTTT. This encodes CAWSVGLGDDTQYF.

This chain uses TRBV11-3 with TRBJ2-5; TRBD2 matches at 14 bases. The length of the CDR3 is 16 residues. Per the germline V gene, CDR1 is SGHNT and CDR2 is YENEEA. V was clipped by 5 bases and J by 5 bases; unmatched bases: 7. CDR3 sequence reads: CASSAGLAGAGETQYF. CDR3 nucleotides: TGTGCCAGCAGCGCGGGACTAGCGGGAGCGGGGGAGACCCAGTACTTC.

V gene TRBV7-2 combines with J gene TRBJ1-2; D is unclear. Germline V CDR1 and CDR2: SGHTA, FQGNSA. The CDR3 contains 14 residues. Trimming shortened V by 1 base and J by 5 bases, and 11 bases separated the two germline ends. In nucleotides, the CDR3 is TGTGCCAGCAGCTTAGGAGTTGCTGGTTATGGCTACACCTTC. Translation gives CASSLGVAGYGYTF.